The 27 T cell receptor beta chains below were found in one sample sequenced in a study of cytomegalovirus exposure and HLA in healthy donors. Amplification used 60 Vbeta primers and 13 Jbeta primers. Assay used: immunoSEQ multiplex PCR; TCRdb lists only in-frame clones, some missing. The sample includes under 130,000 clones, around 70% of them seen just once. Sample: PBMCs. The receptors derive from a man in his forties in good health and CMV-seropositive.

The chain carries TRBV27 and TRBJ1-2, with 7 bases aligning to TRBD1. After removal of 2 bases from V and 4 bases from J, the junction contained 4 bases not matched to a gene. Germline V gene sequence: CDR1 MNHEY, CDR2 SMNVEV (reference sequence). The CDR3 length is 14 residues. As DNA, the CDR3 is TGTGCCAGCAGTTTACAGGGGGAAGGCTATGGCTACACCTTC. It yields the protein CASSLQGEGYGYTF.

The chain links TRBV28 to TRBJ2-4, with D perhaps matching TRBD1 (7 bases). V was cut by 6 bases and J by 6 bases, with 15 bases left in between. CDR3 length equals 14 residues. Germline CDR1 is MDHEN and CDR2 is SYDVKM. The CDR3 reads CASSPGGQGNIQYF. CDR3 coding DNA: TGTGCCAGCAGCCCAGGGGGGCAGGGAAACATTCAGTACTTC. The whole variable domain, remainder taken from reference TRBV28 and TRBJ2-4, is DVKVTQSSRYLVKRTGEKVFLECVQDMDHENMFWYRQDPGLGLRLIYFSYDVKMKEKGDIPEGYSVSREKKERFSLILESASTNQTSMYLCASSPGGQGNIQYFGAGTRLSVL.

This clone was counted a single time. The V call is TRBV9, the J call TRBJ2-1; D not resolved. V lost 3 bases to trimming and J lost 9 bases, with 16 bases between them. Per germline, CDR1 SGDLS and CDR2 YYNGEE. The CDR3 sequence is 14 residues long. CDR3 region: CASSGDSVPREQFF. CDR3 DNA sequence: TGTGCCAGCAGCGGAGACTCAGTCCCTCGTGAGCAGTTCTTC.

This clone showed up just once. The chain recombines TRBV18 with TRBJ2-7, with D possibly being TRBD2 (6 bases). V was cut by 5 bases and J by 8 bases, with 13 bases left in between. CDR1 and CDR2 from the germline V gene are KGHSH and LQKENI. CDR3 size: 12 residues. CDR3 DNA sequence: TGTGCCAGCTCAGCGGAGGGTGGCAAGCAGTACTTC. Translating gives CASSAEGGKQYF.

The chain recombines TRBV11-3 with TRBJ2-1; 7 positions agree with TRBD1. V dropped 2 bases and J dropped 4; count of bases not matched to a gene: 5. The CDR3 runs to 15 residues. CDR1 is SGHNT, CDR2 YENEEA, per germline. The CDR3 nucleotides read TGTGCCAGCAGCTTAAGGGACAGCCTATACAATGAGCAGTTCTTC. Protein: CASSLRDSLYNEQFF.

A few counts support this clone. V usage is TRBV5-1 and J usage is TRBJ1-1; 8 bases agree with TRBD1. The junction had 4 bases not matched to a gene; V was cut back by 2 bases and J by 7 bases. Germline CDR1 SGHRS, CDR2 YFSETQ. The CDR3 loop spans 13 amino acids. The CDR3 protein is CASSFGTGLEAFF. Written as DNA, the CDR3 is TGCGCCAGCAGCTTCGGGACAGGCCTTGAAGCTTTCTTT. Complete variable domain (other parts from reference TRBV5-1 and TRBJ1-1): KAGVTQTPRYLIKTRGQQVTLSCSPISGHRSVSWYQQTPGQGLQFLFEYFSETQRNKGNFPGRFSGRQFSNSRSEMNVSTLELGDSALYLCASSFGTGLEAFFGQGTRLTVV.

The rearrangement links TRBV28 to TRBJ1-5; D is possibly TRBD1 (6 bases). V lost 6 bases, J lost 2 bases, and 14 bases lay in between. The CDR3 length is 15 residues. The germline gives CDR1 MDHEN, CDR2 SYDVKM. The DNA for the CDR3 is TGTGCCAGCAGAACTCAGGGGTCCGGCAATCAGCCCCAGCATTTT. Encoded protein: CASRTQGSGNQPQHF. The full variable domain, in which reference TRBV28 and TRBJ1-5 provide the parts outside the CDR3, is DVKVTQSSRYLVKRTGEKVFLECVQDMDHENMFWYRQDPGLGLRLIYFSYDVKMKEKGDIPEGYSVSREKKERFSLILESASTNQTSMYLCASRTQGSGNQPQHFGDGTRLSIL.

The chain has TRBV4-1 and TRBJ2-7, with 7 nucleotides matching TRBD1. The V and J ends lost 3 bases and 4 bases, in that order; junction bases with no gene match: 6. Germline CDR1 is MGHRA and CDR2 is YSYEKL. The CDR3 spans 14 residues. The CDR3 sequence: CASSHPGGSYEQYF. CDR3 nucleotides: TGCGCCAGCAGCCACCCAGGGGGTTCGTACGAGCAGTACTTC.

V usage is TRBV6-1 and J usage is TRBJ2-5, with a tentative D call TRBD2 (5 bases). The CDR3 extends over 14 amino acids. CDR1 is MNHNS and CDR2 is SASEGT in the germline V gene. V was clipped by 2 bases and J by 5 bases, with 12 bases between them. The CDR3 DNA reads TGTGCCAGCAGTGAACCCGGGATCCGGGAGACCCAGTACTTC. It specifies CASSEPGIRETQYF.

The rearrangement uses TRBV5-1 and TRBJ1-2; TRBD1 aligns across 7 bases. Germline values: CDR1 SGHRS, CDR2 YFSETQ. J gave up 5 bases and V 3 bases, and 7 bases lay outside the gene matches. CDR3 length: 14 residues. CDR3 protein: CASSSQQGTYGYTF. CDR3 nucleotides: TGCGCCAGCAGCTCACAACAGGGGACATATGGCTACACCTTC.

The gene calls are TRBV27 and TRBJ1-5; TRBD1 aligns across 8 bases. There are 14 residues in the CDR3. CDR1 MNHEY and CDR2 SMNVEV come from the germline V gene (reference sequence). V trimming: 2 bases; J trimming: 6 bases; junction bases outside the gene matches: 3. The CDR3 bases are TGTGCCAGCAGTTTAGCAGGGGGCGGTCAGCCCCAGCATTTT. Its protein is CASSLAGGGQPQHF.

This sequence joins TRBV28 and TRBJ2-3; D might be TRBD1 (6 bases). V was cut by 6 bases and J by 4 bases, with 14 bases left in between. This CDR3 comprises 14 residues. Germline V gene lookup returns CDR1 MDHEN and CDR2 SYDVKM. CDR3 in amino acids: CASREGGPADTQYF. CDR3 sequence (DNA): TGTGCCAGCAGGGAAGGGGGACCCGCAGATACGCAGTATTTT.

CDR3 nucleotide sequence: TGTGCCAGCAGTTATGGAACAGGGGCCTACGAGCAGTACTTC. It specifies CASSYGTGAYEQYF. J is TRBJ2-7 and V is TRBV27; 7 positions match TRBD1. Trimming took 4 bases from V and 2 from J; bases not matched to a gene: 5. The length of the CDR3 is 14 residues. CDR1 is MNHEY and CDR2 is SMNVEV in the germline V gene (reference sequence).

The chain recombines TRBV4-1 with TRBJ2-2, with a tentative D call TRBD2 (6 bases). Trimming stripped 1 base from V and 7 bases from J, with 19 bases between. Germline CDR1 MGHRA, CDR2 YSYEKL. The CDR3 consists of 17 residues. CDR3 in amino acids: CASSQARLTSLVGELFF. The CDR3 nucleotides are TGCGCCAGCAGCCAAGCCCGCCTGACTAGTTTGGTCGGGGAGCTGTTTTTT.

This chain links TRBV19 with TRBJ2-3; 7 bases are a match to TRBD2. Unmatched junction bases numbered 14, after V lost 10 bases and J lost 4 bases. The CDR3 runs to 15 residues. Looked up from germline, CDR1 is LNHDA and CDR2 is SQIVND (reference sequence). In nucleotides, the CDR3 is TGTGCCACCTCCCTTCGGCGGGAGACCGCAGATACGCAGTATTTT. Its translation: CATSLRRETADTQYF.

As concerns this clone: At one of its ends the junction is not consistent with the germline gene, which may arise from a read error. This sequence joins TRBV5-1 and TRBJ2-5, with D possibly matching TRBD1 (6 bases). This CDR3 contains 14 residues. Germline values: CDR1 SGHRS, CDR2 YFSETQ. The CDR3 DNA sequence: TGCGCCAGCAGCTTAACCCCGGGACAAGGGACCCAGTACTTC. Translation gives CASSLTPGQGTQYF.

This CDR3 reads CASSLVTDLNTEAFF. CDR3 DNA sequence: TGCGCCAGCAGCTTGGTGACAGATCTCAACACTGAAGCTTTCTTT. V is TRBV5-1 and J is TRBJ1-1, with a possible D match to TRBD1 (5 bases). Germline V lookup: CDR1 SGHRS, CDR2 YFSETQ. V was shortened by 0 bases and J by 2 bases, with 11 bases between the two germline ends. This CDR3 is built from 15 residues.

The chain links TRBV6-5 to TRBJ2-7, with D perhaps matching TRBD2 (6 bases). The CDR3 loop spans 16 amino acids. Germline-derived CDR1 and CDR2 are MNHEY and SVGAGI. V lost 2 bases and J 0 bases, leaving 14 bases between the germline ends. CDR3 nucleotide sequence: TGTGCCAGCAGTTACGAGCGGGTCTTGAGCTCCTACGAGCAGTACTTC. This gives the protein CASSYERVLSSYEQYF.

This clone occurred once. The chain couples TRBV4-1 to TRBJ1-1, with a possible D match to TRBD1 (5 bases). Germline V lookup: CDR1 MGHRA, CDR2 YSYEKL. V was cut by 0 bases and J by 5 bases, with 10 bases left in between. The CDR3 extends over 14 amino acids. The CDR3 DNA follows: TGCGCCAGCAGCCAAGATGCAGGGCTGACTGAAGCTTTCTTT. Translation: CASSQDAGLTEAFF.

The chain recombines TRBV5-1 with TRBJ2-3, with 9 bases aligning to TRBD1. The CDR3 consists of 16 residues. Germline V CDR1 and CDR2: SGHRS, YFSETQ. Trimming took 0 bases from V and 7 from J; bases not matched to a gene: 9. CDR3 in amino acids: CASSLGSGGTGNTQYF. CDR3 coding DNA: TGCGCCAGCAGCTTGGGAAGTGGGGGGACAGGGAATACGCAGTATTTT.

J is TRBJ2-5 and V is TRBV9; D may be TRBD2 (5 bases). This CDR3 comprises 13 residues. V shed 3 bases and J shed 7 bases, with 13 bases lying between them. Per germline, CDR1 SGDLS and CDR2 YYNGEE. The CDR3 region is CASSANPEGTQYF. DNA of the CDR3: TGTGCCAGCAGCGCAAACCCCGAGGGGACCCAGTACTTC.

The V call is TRBV9, the J call TRBJ2-5, with 8 bases matching TRBD2. Germline lookup yields CDR1 SGDLS and CDR2 YYNGEE. V lost 0 bases, J lost 5 bases, and 9 bases stayed unmatched. CDR3 length: 16 residues. CDR3 amino acids: CASSVGHSGKSETQYF. The CDR3 DNA reads as TGTGCCAGCAGCGTAGGCCATAGCGGGAAATCGGAGACCCAGTACTTC. The full variable domain, in which reference TRBV9 and TRBJ2-5 provide the parts outside the CDR3, is DSGVTQTPKHLITATGQRVTLRCSPRSGDLSVYWYQQSLDQGLQFLIQYYNGEERAKGNILERFSAQQFPDLHSELNLSSLELGDSALYFCASSVGHSGKSETQYFGPGTRLLVL.

This sequence joins TRBV5-1 and TRBJ2-1, with 11 bases identical to TRBD2. The CDR3 runs to 13 residues. CDR1 and CDR2 (germline): SGHRS, YFSETQ. The ends lost 7 bases at V and 6 bases at J; junction bases unmatched: 3. DNA for the CDR3: TGCGCCAGCGGACTAGCGGGCTCCAATGAGCAGTTCTTC. Amino acid sequence: CASGLAGSNEQFF.

The count of this clone is one. The chain is built from TRBV4-1 and TRBJ1-4, with 9 bases identical to TRBD1. CDR3 length: 14 amino acids. Trimming took 4 bases from V and 7 from J; bases not matched to a gene: 4. Germline lookup yields CDR1 MGHRA and CDR2 YSYEKL. CDR3 region: CASSLGTGSEKLFF. The DNA for the CDR3 is TGCGCCAGCAGCCTGGGGACAGGGAGTGAAAAACTGTTTTTT.

The chain is built from TRBV2 and TRBJ2-2; maybe TRBD1 (6 bases). CDR1 and CDR2 (germline): SNHLY, FYNNEI. The V and J ends lost 7 bases and 7 bases respectively, with 13 bases between them. The CDR3 loop spans 13 amino acids. Here the CDR3 reads CASKSQGIGELFF. As DNA, the CDR3 is TGTGCCAGCAAGTCGCAGGGGATCGGGGAGCTGTTTTTT.

The chain joins TRBV27 to TRBJ2-3, with TRBD1 as a possible D gene (6 bases). Germline V gives CDR1 MNHEY, CDR2 SMNVEV (reference sequence). Trimming removed 10 bases from V and 3 bases from J, with 11 bases in between. The CDR3 has 12 residues. The CDR3, as DNA: TGTGCCACCAACAGGGAAACAGATACGCAGTATTTT. Translation gives CATNRETDTQYF.

The chain employs TRBV19 and TRBJ1-1; D is uncertain. Trimming shortened V by 7 bases and J by 0 bases, and 9 bases separated the two germline ends. Germline values: CDR1 LNHDA, CDR2 SQIVND (reference sequence). The CDR3 has 13 residues. CDR3 amino acids: CASTSFLNTEAFF. For the CDR3, the DNA is TGTGCCAGTACCTCTTTCTTGAACACTGAAGCTTTCTTT.